The next 6 T cell receptor beta chains were all read from a single sample in a study of OX40 agonist ivuxolimab in advanced cancers. Clones were sequenced by immunoSEQ multiplex PCR, and TCRdb holds only the in-frame ones, with some missing. The sample lists approximately 6,000 clones, roughly 80% occurring once. The sequencing used CD4+ or CD8+ T cells sorted from blood, collected in a trial of the OX40 agonist ivuxolimab. All receptors derive from an adult with an advanced solid tumor such as melanoma, head and neck, liver or kidney cancer.

With respect to this clone: At one end the junction does not follow the germline gene, possibly because of a read error. The V and J genes are TRBV30 and TRBJ1-4; D is unclear. Germline V CDR1 and CDR2: GTSNPN, SVGIG (reference sequence). CDR3 length: 12 amino acids. CDR3 nucleotide sequence: TGCGAGTCACCTGCTTCGAGTGAAAAACTGTTTTTT. This translates into CESPASSEKLFF. Combining the CDR3 with reference TRBV30 and TRBJ1-4 gives the whole variable domain SQTIHQWPATLVQPVGSPLSLECTVEGTSNPNLYWYRQAAGRGLQLLFYSVGIGQISSEVPQNLSASRPQDRQFILSSKKLLLSDSGFYLCESPASSEKLFFGSGTQLSVL.

The chain joins TRBV7-3 to TRBJ2-1; maybe TRBD2 (6 bases). Looked up from germline, CDR1 is SGHTA and CDR2 is FQGTGA. V was trimmed by 2 bases and J by 1 base, leaving 12 bases between them. The CDR3 sequence is 16 residues long. CDR3 nucleotide sequence: TGTGCCAGCAGCTTAGCGGGGACGGGGTCCTACAATGAGCAGTTCTTC. It codes for CASSLAGTGSYNEQFF.

Only one count was recorded for this clone. The chain recombines TRBV30 with TRBJ2-7; possible D gene TRBD1, 6 bases. The CDR3 has 14 residues. In germline, CDR1 is GTSNPN, CDR2 SVGIG (reference sequence). V gave up 2 bases and J gave up 2 bases, with 13 bases separating them. The CDR3 protein is CAWSFGAGAYEQYF. CDR3 sequence (DNA): TGTGCCTGGAGTTTTGGGGCAGGGGCCTACGAGCAGTACTTC.

V and J are TRBV27 and TRBJ1-2, with no clear D. This CDR3 comprises 15 residues. The germline V and J ends were trimmed by 6 bases and 2 bases, with 16 bases remaining between them. The V gene's germline CDR1 is MNHEY and CDR2 SMNVEV (reference sequence). DNA for the CDR3: TGTGCCAGCAGCCCAGTGGGAGGAGGGAACTATGGCTACACCTTC. It is translated as CASSPVGGGNYGYTF.

This chain links TRBV5-8 with TRBJ2-1; 7 nucleotides match TRBD2. Trimming at V came to 4 bases and at J to 7 bases, leaving 14 bases not matched to a gene. This CDR3 spans 16 amino acids. CDR1 SGHTS and CDR2 YDEGEE come from the germline V gene. CDR3 amino acids: CASSQLGRVSLNEQFF. DNA for the CDR3: TGTGCCAGCAGCCAATTGGGGAGGGTTTCGTTGAATGAGCAGTTCTTC.

This chain connects TRBV5-6 to TRBJ2-7, with D perhaps TRBD2 (5 bases). The CDR3 has 14 residues. The germline gives CDR1 SGHDT, CDR2 YYEEEE. Trimming took 7 bases from V and 0 from J, leaving 14 bases between them. CDR3 sequence (DNA): TGTGCCAGCGAGGGCAGCATGAGCTCCTACGAGCAGTACTTC. Translated: CASEGSMSSYEQYF. The full variable domain, rest sourced from reference TRBV5-6 and TRBJ2-7, is DAGVTQSPTHLIKTRGQQVTLRCSPKSGHDTVSWYQQALGQGPQFIFQYYEEEERQRGNFPDRFSGHQFPNYSSELNVNALLLGDSALYLCASEGSMSSYEQYFGPGTRLTVT.